The clone carrying this T cell receptor beta chain was detected ten times or more. Its antigen is not identified. The CDR3 covers 17 residues. From germline, CDR1 is DFQATT and CDR2 SNEGSKA (reference sequence). V trimming: 6 bases; J trimming: 3 bases; junction bases outside the gene matches: 15. The CDR3 regions of TCR beta were amplified from RNA transcripts. TCR CDR3 underwent first-round RT-PCR with the HTBI primer set. TCRdb redid the calling of the multiplex PCR reads with MiXCR, one entry per CDR3 protein. Of around 540,000 distinct CDR3 sequences listed, about 15% are singletons. The entry originates in a study of T cells in Graves' hyperthyroidism and ophthalmopathy. Overall study findings and caveats: Ophthalmopathy, which appeared later, was predicted by the model a median around 6.5 months before onset.

Ophthalmopathy cases scored 3 or more on the Clinical Activity Score and 4 or more on NOSPECS grade, with duration below 3 months. Approximately 9.3 ml of fresh peripheral blood supplied the PBMCs. This TCR derives from a woman aged 25 to 39 with Graves' ophthalmopathy. The chain has TRBV20-1 and TRBJ1-5; 9 nucleotides align to TRBD1. Sample: blood. The CDR3 nucleotides read TGCAGTGCCCCCACAGGGGGCGAGGGAGTAGACAATCAGCCCCAGCATTTT. Protein sequence: CSAPTGGEGVDNQPQHF.